The T cell receptor (beta chain) described here comes from a study of quantifying T cell responses using KT2 cells. About the research overall: Reverse transcription used primers in the TCR alpha and beta constant regions. Study-wide results and limits: Even the lowest spike-in, about one KT2 cell per 100,000 PBMC, yielded detectable KT2 sequences.

Each cDNA got a UMI-containing oligo ligated at its 3' end. An equimolar mix of RC1.1 and RC1.2 primed the beta chain across TRBC1 and TRBC2. TCR alpha and beta chains were handled separately starting at the second PCR. From the UMI-ligation and nested PCR reads, TCRdb called clonotypes with MiXCR, one entry per CDR3 protein. Counted here are about 32,000 distinct CDR3 sequences, approximately 7% occurring once; the ten biggest clones make up 15% to 18%. Remarks on this clonotype: Its antigen remains unidentified.

V lost 5 bases, J lost 2 bases, and 20 bases lay in between. This CDR3 is built from 17 residues. CDR1 and CDR2 from the germline V gene are SGHAT and FQDESV (reference sequence). The sample consisted of PBMCs spiked with cells of the T cell clone KT2. The source is a human donor. The V and J genes are TRBV11-1 and TRBJ2-3; D might be TRBD1 or TRBD2, each matching 6 bases. CDR3 DNA sequence: TGTGCCAGCAGCCAACACCAGACGGGGGCCCCCACAGATACGCAGTATTTT. This translates into CASSQHQTGAPTDTQYF.